Listed below are T cell receptor beta chains from one sample, sequenced in a study of blood T cell repertoires in COVID-19. The method was immunoSEQ multiplex PCR; TCRdb's version includes in-frame clones alone and lacks a portion of them. The sample contains fewer than 95,000 clones, around 74% of which appear only once. Sequenced material: peripheral blood. All receptors come from a man between 70 and 80 years old with COVID-19, enrolled during active disease. CDR3s include the opening cysteine and the closing phenylalanine or tryptophan. D genes are given only for firm matches. For some rows the clone size is stated as once, few or many, or as a class when expanded; others skip it.

>TRBJ1-6|TRBV7-8|NA|NA
CASSARTADNSPLHF
TGTGCCAGCAGCGCCAGGACAGCGGATAATTCACCCCTCCACTTT
>TRBJ2-1|TRBV30|NA|NA
CAWTHYNEQFF
TGTGCCTGGACCCACTACAATGAGCAGTTCTTC
>TRBJ2-5|TRBV6-5|NA|TRBD1
CAIKNRGPETQYF
TGTGCCATTAAAAACAGGGGGCCGGAGACCCAGTACTTC
>TRBJ1-3|TRBV25-1|NA|NA
CASSEWTASGNTIYF
TGTGCCAGCAGTGAGTGGACAGCCTCTGGAAACACCATATATTTT
>TRBJ2-7|TRBV7-2|NA|NA
CASSTALGAGLEQYF
TGTGCCAGCAGCACCGCGTTGGGGGCAGGCTTGGAGCAGTACTTC
>TRBJ1-3|TRBV19|NA|NA
CASSPRGGGNTIYF
TGTGCCAGTAGTCCGAGGGGAGGTGGAAACACCATATATTTT
>TRBJ2-3|TRBV28|NA|TRBD2
CASSLPSGRRTDTQYF
TGTGCCAGCAGCTTGCCTAGCGGGAGACGCACAGATACGCAGTATTTT
>TRBJ1-2|TRBV6-1|NA|NA
CASSEPGGHLYGYTF
TGTGCCAGCAGTGAACCGGGGGGTCATCTCTATGGCTACACCTTC
>TRBJ2-7|TRBV9|NA|TRBD2
CASSVARAGEAYEQYF
TGTGCCAGCAGCGTAGCTCGGGCGGGAGAAGCCTACGAGCAGTACTTC
>TRBJ1-1|TRBV30|few|TRBD1
CAWGQANTEAFF
TGTGCCTGGGGACAGGCGAACACTGAAGCTTTCTTT
>TRBJ1-2|TRBV25-1|NA|NA
CASSDKIPGRGYTF
TGTGCCAGCAGTGATAAAATACCGGGGAGAGGCTACACCTTC
>TRBJ1-1|TRBV4-3|NA|NA
CASSRSDRNTEAFF
TGCGCCAGCAGCCGCTCCGACAGGAACACTGAAGCTTTCTTT
>TRBJ2-2|TRBV6-5|few|NA
CASRSGILNTGELFF
TGTGCCAGCAGGAGCGGAATCTTGAACACCGGGGAGCTGTTTTTT
>TRBJ2-5|TRBV5-1|few|TRBD2
CASSPLAGWKETQYF
TGCGCCAGCAGCCCGCTAGCGGGTTGGAAAGAGACCCAGTACTTC
>TRBJ2-7|TRBV21-1|NA|NA
CASSNAYGQGVSYEQYF
TGTGCCAGCAGCAACGCCTACGGACAGGGGGTTTCCTACGAGCAGTACTTC